The next 13 T cell receptor beta chains were all read from a single sample in a study of early T cells in non-severe SARS-CoV-2 infection. TCRdb passed the 5' RACE reads through MiXCR, listing each CDR3 protein once. The repertoire holds under 25,000 distinct CDR3 sequences, with approximately 5% as singletons. Sequenced input: whole blood. The source is an adult who was a healthcare worker with PCR-confirmed SARS-CoV-2 infection or an uninfected control (not recorded which).

The table lists this clonotype with a few counts. The V call is TRBV28, the J call TRBJ2-3, with 7 positions matching TRBD1. The CDR3 sequence is 15 residues long. Germline lookup yields CDR1 MDHEN and CDR2 SYDVKM. V shed 0 bases, J shed 0 bases, and the junction held 0 bases outside the gene matches. The CDR3, as DNA: TGTGCCAGCAGTTTATGGGGACAGAGCACAGATACGCAGTATTTT. Its protein is CASSLWGQSTDTQYF.

This clonotype has a handful of counts. Here the CDR3 DNA reads TGTGCCAGCAGCTTGATCAAGGATACGCAGTATTTT. It translates to CASSLIKDTQYF. The V and J genes are TRBV5-4 and TRBJ2-3; D call uncertain. V lost 1 base and J lost 6, with 6 bases in between. CDR3 length equals 12 residues. Per the germline V gene, CDR1 is SGHNT and CDR2 is YYREEE (reference sequence).

At least ten counts were recorded for this clonotype. The genes are TRBV27 and TRBJ2-1; D is possibly TRBD1 (6 bases). The CDR3 runs to 14 residues. Germline V gene sequence: CDR1 MNHEY, CDR2 SMNVEV (reference sequence). Trimming pared 6 bases from V and 7 bases from J, leaving 16 bases between. CDR3 in amino acids: CASRQGWPGNEQFF. CDR3 nucleotides: TGTGCCAGCAGACAGGGTTGGCCGGGAAATGAGCAGTTCTTC.

This clonotype was seen many times. This chain connects TRBV7-2 to TRBJ2-3; the D is unclear. Per germline, CDR1 SGHTA and CDR2 FQGNSA. V was trimmed by 5 bases and J by 2 bases, leaving 11 bases between them. This CDR3 is built from 14 residues. The DNA for the CDR3 is TGTGCCAGCAGCCTAACACCCTCCACAGATACGCAGTATTTT. It translates to CASSLTPSTDTQYF.

This clonotype has at least ten counts. The chain joins TRBV7-6 to TRBJ2-7; weak D call: TRBD1 (5 bases). Trimming pared 4 bases from V and 6 bases from J, leaving 10 bases between. The CDR3 is 12 residues long. CDR1 is SGHVS and CDR2 is FNYEAQ in the germline V gene. CDR3 protein: CASSSEGVEQYF. The DNA for the CDR3 is TGTGCCAGCAGCTCAGAAGGGGTCGAGCAGTACTTC.

At least ten counts were recorded for this clonotype. The gene calls are TRBV7-3 and TRBJ2-3; the D call may be TRBD1 or TRBD2 (6 bases each). In germline, CDR1 is SGHTA, CDR2 FQGTGA. The CDR3 loop spans 16 amino acids. V lost 3 bases to trimming and J lost 4 bases, with 17 bases between them. The CDR3 is CASSLRGGRMADTQYF. The CDR3 region has the DNA TGTGCCAGCAGCTTGAGAGGGGGGCGGATGGCAGATACGCAGTATTTT.

The table lists this clonotype with many counts. This chain uses TRBV20-1 with TRBJ2-1, with 10 bases fitting TRBD1. Germline-derived CDR1 and CDR2 are DFQATT and SNEGSKA (reference sequence). The CDR3 has 13 amino acids. Trimming took 5 bases from V and 4 from J; bases not matched to a gene: 2. CDR3 nucleotides: TGCAGTGCTCCGGACAGGGGGTACAATGAGCAGTTCTTC. Protein product: CSAPDRGYNEQFF.

J is TRBJ2-5 and V is TRBV20-1; TRBD2 matches at 11 bases. The CDR3 contains 13 residues. Germline-derived CDR1 and CDR2 are DFQATT and SNEGSKA (reference sequence). The trim removed 6 bases at V and 5 bases at J, leaving 5 bases unmatched. The CDR3 coding sequence is TGCAGTGCAACCCCTAGCGGGGGGGAGACCCAGTACTTC. Translation: CSATPSGGETQYF.

This clonotype was observed many times. The CDR3 nucleotides are TGCAGCGTTGATAGGCAATGGGACACTGAAGCTTTCTTT. This gives the protein CSVDRQWDTEAFF. The rearrangement joins TRBV29-1 to TRBJ1-1; D is uncertain. The V and J ends lost 3 bases and 3 bases respectively, with 11 bases between them. Germline V gene sequence: CDR1 SQVTM, CDR2 ANQGSEA. This CDR3 spans 13 amino acids.

This clonotype was seen at least ten times. The rearrangement uses TRBV6-5 and TRBJ2-5, with D uncertain. Trimming removed 2 bases from V and 4 bases from J, with 5 bases in between. The germline gives CDR1 MNHEY, CDR2 SVGAGI. The CDR3 loop spans 12 amino acids. The CDR3 DNA sequence: TGTGCCAGCAGTTACGGTGGAGAGACCCAGTACTTC. It translates to CASSYGGETQYF.

This clonotype came up many times. The rearrangement joins TRBV19 to TRBJ2-3; D not resolved. This CDR3 is built from 14 residues. V was pared by 7 bases and J by 1 base, with 12 bases between. Germline V CDR1 and CDR2: LNHDA, SQIVND (reference sequence). DNA of the CDR3: TGTGCCAGTAATCAGGAGTGGGGCACAGATACGCAGTATTTT. It is translated as CASNQEWGTDTQYF. The variable domain in full, with the rest retrieved from reference TRBV19 and TRBJ2-3, is DGGITQSPKYLFRKEGQNVTLSCEQNLNHDAMYWYRQDPGQGLRLIYYSQIVNDFQKGDIAEGYSVSREKKESFPLTVTSAQKNPTAFYLCASNQEWGTDTQYFGPGTRLTVL.

This clonotype was observed many times. The V call is TRBV7-2, the J call TRBJ1-2; perhaps TRBD1 as D (5 bases). The CDR3 covers 14 residues. Germline V lookup: CDR1 SGHTA, CDR2 FQGNSA. V was shortened by 0 bases and J by 8 bases, with 13 bases between the two germline ends. The DNA of the CDR3 is TGTGCCAGCAGCTTAGCATTCCGGGGACGGGGCTACACCTTC. Protein product: CASSLAFRGRGYTF.

This clonotype was recorded at least ten times. The V and J genes are TRBV5-6 and TRBJ2-7; no reliable D call. Germline loops: CDR1 SGHDT, CDR2 YYEEEE. This CDR3 is built from 11 residues. Trimming shortened V by 2 bases and J by 5 bases, and 5 bases separated the two germline ends. CDR3 loop: CASSLGNEQYF. CDR3 bases: TGTGCCAGCAGCTTAGGGAACGAGCAGTACTTC.